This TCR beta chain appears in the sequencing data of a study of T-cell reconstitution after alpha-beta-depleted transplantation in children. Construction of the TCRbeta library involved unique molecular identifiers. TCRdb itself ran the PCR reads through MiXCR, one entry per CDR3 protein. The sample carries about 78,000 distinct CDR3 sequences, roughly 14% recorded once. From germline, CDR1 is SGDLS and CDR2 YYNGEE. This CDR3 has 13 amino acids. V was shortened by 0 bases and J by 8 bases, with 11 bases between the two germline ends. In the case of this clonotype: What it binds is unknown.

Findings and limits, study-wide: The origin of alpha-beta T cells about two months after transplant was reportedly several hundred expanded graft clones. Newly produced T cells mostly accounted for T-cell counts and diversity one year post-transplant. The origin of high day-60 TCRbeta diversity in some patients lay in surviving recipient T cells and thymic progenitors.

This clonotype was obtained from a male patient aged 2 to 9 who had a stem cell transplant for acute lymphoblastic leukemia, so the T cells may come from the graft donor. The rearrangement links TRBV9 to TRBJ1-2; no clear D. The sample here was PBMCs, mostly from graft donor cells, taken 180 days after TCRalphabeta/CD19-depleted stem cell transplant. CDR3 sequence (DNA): TGTGCCAGCAGCGTAGGGAGGGCGGGAGGCTACACCTTC. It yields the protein CASSVGRAGGYTF. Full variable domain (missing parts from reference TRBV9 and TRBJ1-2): DSGVTQTPKHLITATGQRVTLRCSPRSGDLSVYWYQQSLDQGLQFLIQYYNGEERAKGNILERFSAQQFPDLHSELNLSSLELGDSALYFCASSVGRAGGYTFGSGTRLTVV.